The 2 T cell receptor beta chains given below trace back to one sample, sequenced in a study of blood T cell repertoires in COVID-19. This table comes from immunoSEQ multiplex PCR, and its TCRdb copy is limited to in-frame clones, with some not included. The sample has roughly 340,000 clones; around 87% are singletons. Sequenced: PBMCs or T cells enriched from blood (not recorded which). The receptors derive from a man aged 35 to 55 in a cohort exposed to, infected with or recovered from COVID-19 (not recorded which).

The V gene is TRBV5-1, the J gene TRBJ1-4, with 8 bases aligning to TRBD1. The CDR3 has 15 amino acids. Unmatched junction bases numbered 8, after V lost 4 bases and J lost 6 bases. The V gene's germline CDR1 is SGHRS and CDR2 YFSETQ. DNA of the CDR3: TGCGCCAGCAGCCTGCGGGGACAGGTGGATGAAAAACTGTTTTTT. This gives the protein CASSLRGQVDEKLFF.

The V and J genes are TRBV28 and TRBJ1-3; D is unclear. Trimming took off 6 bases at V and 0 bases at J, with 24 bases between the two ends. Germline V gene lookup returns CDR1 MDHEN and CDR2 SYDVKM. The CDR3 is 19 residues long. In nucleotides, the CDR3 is TGTGCCAGCAGATCTGCCTGGACTGCAGTTGTTAGCTCTGGAAACACCATATATTTT. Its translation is CASRSAWTAVVSSGNTIYF.